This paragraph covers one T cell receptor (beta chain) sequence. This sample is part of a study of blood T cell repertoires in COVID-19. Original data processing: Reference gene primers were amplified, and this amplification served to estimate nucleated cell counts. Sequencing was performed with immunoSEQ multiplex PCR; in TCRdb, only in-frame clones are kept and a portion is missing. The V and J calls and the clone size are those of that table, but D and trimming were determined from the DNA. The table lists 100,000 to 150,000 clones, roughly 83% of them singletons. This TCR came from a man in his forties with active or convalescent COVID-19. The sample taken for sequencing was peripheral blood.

The CDR3 loop is CASGASGEGGEKLFF. The CDR3 region has the DNA TGTGCTAGTGGTGCCTCAGGGGAAGGAGGTGAAAAACTGTTTTTT. The V gene is TRBV12-5, the J gene TRBJ1-4, with a weak D call TRBD1 (6 bases). This CDR3 has 15 amino acids. The germline V gene has CDR1 LGHNT and CDR2 FRNRAP. V was trimmed by 5 bases and J by 7 bases, leaving 17 bases between them.